This T cell receptor beta chain was captured by sequencing in a study of graft-versus-host responses after intestinal transplantation. Turning to the study itself: Multivisceral, liver-intestinal, or isolated intestinal grafts were transplanted into recipients. Among the recipients, all got anti-thymocyte globulin induction and then tacrolimus and steroids for around 3 years.

Using immunoSEQ multiplex PCR, the repertoire was profiled, and TCRdb retains in-frame clones only, with some absent. The sample carries 150,000 or so clones, about 90% recorded once. Of note for this clone: The antigen remains undetermined.

Study findings and constraints: Ileal or blood samples showed some GvH clones first, and such clones were also found in recipient marrow. Those patients showing graft-donor T cell macrochimerism displayed high graft-versus-host to host-versus-graft clonal ratios in allografts.

Germline V gene sequence: CDR1 SGHTA, CDR2 FQGTGA. The CDR3 sequence is 16 residues long. V lost 5 bases, J lost 2 bases, and 18 bases lay in between. The V and J genes are TRBV7-3 and TRBJ1-1; D is possibly TRBD1 (6 bases). The sequence was collected from a human donor who received an intestinal transplant. The sequenced sample was unstimulated CD4+ T cells sorted from spleen or lymph node cells, obtained before intestinal transplant. The CDR3 spells CASSPMGGAGNTEAFF. The DNA for the CDR3 is TGTGCCAGCAGCCCCATGGGGGGCGCGGGTAACACTGAAGCTTTCTTT.